The TCR beta chain under discussion was sequenced for a study of T cell changes during pregnancy in multiple sclerosis (dated by TCRdb to the late 2010s). With regard to the full study: The study examined how the T cell repertoire changed over the course of pregnancy in women with multiple sclerosis.

Preparation of the library involved the immunoSEQ multiplex PCR assay. TCRdb re-hosts the immuneACCESS table, in-frame sequences only. Its copies lack some clones; in the studies checked, an unresolved V gene accounts for under half of them, and the cause for the rest is not known. This sample holds 60,000 to 70,000 clones; roughly 90% were observed only once. The ten largest clones represent around 2.5% of the sample. Only one count was recorded for this clone. Its recognized antigen is unknown. Nothing much larger sits one base from this clone, and base qualities are not available. The sequence came from a female donor in good health, enrolled as a control in a pregnancy study. The sequencing used peripheral blood, collected in the second trimester of pregnancy.

The base sequence is TGTGCCAGCAGCCTTATACCGGGACAGGGGGCGTCCGAGCAGTACTTC. It translates as CASSLIPGQGASEQYF. The V gene is TRBV21-1 and the J gene is TRBJ2-7; the D call TRBD1 from the table was never checked on the DNA. TRBV21-1 is shown as a pseudogene. From the cysteine up to the phenylalanine, the CDR3 has a length of 16 residues. Only CDR3 DNA is held: 48 bases, read in frame from base 1.